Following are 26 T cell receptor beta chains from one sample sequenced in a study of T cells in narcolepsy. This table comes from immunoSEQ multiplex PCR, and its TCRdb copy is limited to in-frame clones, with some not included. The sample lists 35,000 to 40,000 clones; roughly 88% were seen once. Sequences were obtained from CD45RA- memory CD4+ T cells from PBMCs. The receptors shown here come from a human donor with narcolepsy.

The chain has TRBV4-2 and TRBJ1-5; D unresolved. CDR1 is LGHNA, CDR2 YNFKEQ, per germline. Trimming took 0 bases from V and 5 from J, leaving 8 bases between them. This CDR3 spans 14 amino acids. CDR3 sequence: CASSQDRVDQPQHF. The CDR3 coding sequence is TGTGCCAGCAGCCAAGATAGGGTCGATCAGCCCCAGCATTTT.

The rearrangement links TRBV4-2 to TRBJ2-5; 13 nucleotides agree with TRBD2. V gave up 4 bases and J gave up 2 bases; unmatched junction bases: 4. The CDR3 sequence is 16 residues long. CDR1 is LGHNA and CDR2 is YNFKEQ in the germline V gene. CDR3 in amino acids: CASSRGLAGVQETQYF. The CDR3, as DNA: TGTGCCAGCAGCCGTGGACTAGCGGGGGTACAAGAGACCCAGTACTTC.

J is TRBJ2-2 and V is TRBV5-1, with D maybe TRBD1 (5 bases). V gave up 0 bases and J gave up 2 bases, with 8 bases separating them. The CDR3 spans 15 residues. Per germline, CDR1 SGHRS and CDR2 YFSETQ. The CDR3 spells CASSLGTPNTGELFF. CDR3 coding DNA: TGCGCCAGCAGCTTGGGGACACCTAACACCGGGGAGCTGTTTTTT.

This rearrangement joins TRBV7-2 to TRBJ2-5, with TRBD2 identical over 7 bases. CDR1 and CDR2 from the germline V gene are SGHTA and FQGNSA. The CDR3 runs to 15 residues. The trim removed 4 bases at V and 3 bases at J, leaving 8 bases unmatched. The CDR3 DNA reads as TGTGCCAGCAGCTGGACTAGTGGCGGGGAAGAGACCCAGTACTTC. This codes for CASSWTSGGEETQYF.

The CDR3 sequence is CASSLTSGGTSNIQYF. In DNA form, the CDR3 reads TGTGCCAGCAGCTTAACCTCAGGGGGTACATCTAACATTCAGTACTTC. The chain combines TRBV7-2 with TRBJ2-4; 7 bases map to TRBD1. Germline CDR1 SGHTA, CDR2 FQGNSA. Trimming took 2 bases from V and 7 from J; bases not matched to a gene: 11. CDR3 size: 16 residues.

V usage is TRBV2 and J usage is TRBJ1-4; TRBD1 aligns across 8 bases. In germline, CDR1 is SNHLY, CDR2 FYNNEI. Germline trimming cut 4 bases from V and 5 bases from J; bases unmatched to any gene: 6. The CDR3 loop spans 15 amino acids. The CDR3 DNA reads TGTGCCAGCAGTGGGACAGGGATCGGCAATGAAAAACTGTTTTTT. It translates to CASSGTGIGNEKLFF.

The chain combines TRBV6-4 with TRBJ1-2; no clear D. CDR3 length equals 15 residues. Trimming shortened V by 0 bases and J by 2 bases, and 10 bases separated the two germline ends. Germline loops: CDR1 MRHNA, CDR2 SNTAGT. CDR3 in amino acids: CASSDSPLSNYGYTF. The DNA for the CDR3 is TGTGCCAGCAGTGACTCCCCCCTTTCAAACTATGGCTACACCTTC.

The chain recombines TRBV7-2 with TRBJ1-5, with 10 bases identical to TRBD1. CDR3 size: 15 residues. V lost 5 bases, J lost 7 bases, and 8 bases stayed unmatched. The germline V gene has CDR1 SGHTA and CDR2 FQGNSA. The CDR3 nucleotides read TGTGCCAGCAGCCTAAGACAGGGGGCTCAACAGCCCCAGCATTTT. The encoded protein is CASSLRQGAQQPQHF.

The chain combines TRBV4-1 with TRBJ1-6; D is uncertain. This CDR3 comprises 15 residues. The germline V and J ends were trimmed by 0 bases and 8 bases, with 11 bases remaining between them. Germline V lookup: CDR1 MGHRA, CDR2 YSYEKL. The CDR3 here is CASSQEGTIDSPLHF. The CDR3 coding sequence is TGCGCCAGCAGCCAAGAGGGCACAATTGATTCACCCCTCCACTTT.

The CDR3 region is CASGFRGNQPQHF. The CDR3 DNA reads TGTGCTAGTGGCTTTAGGGGTAATCAGCCCCAGCATTTT. The genes are TRBV12-5 and TRBJ1-5, with D possibly matching TRBD1 (5 bases). CDR1 LGHNT and CDR2 FRNRAP come from the germline V gene. Trimming took 6 bases from V and 4 from J, leaving 10 bases between them. CDR3 length equals 13 residues.

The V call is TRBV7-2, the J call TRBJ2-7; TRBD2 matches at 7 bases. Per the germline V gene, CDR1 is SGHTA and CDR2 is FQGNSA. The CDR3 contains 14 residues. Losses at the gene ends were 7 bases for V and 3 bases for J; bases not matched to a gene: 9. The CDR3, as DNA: TGTGCCAGCACCAACCTTTGGGGGGGCTACGAGCAGTACTTC. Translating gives CASTNLWGGYEQYF.

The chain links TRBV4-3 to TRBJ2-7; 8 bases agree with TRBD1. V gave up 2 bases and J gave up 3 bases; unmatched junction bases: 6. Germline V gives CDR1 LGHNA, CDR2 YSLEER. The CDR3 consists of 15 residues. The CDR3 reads CASSQSGGQVYEQYF. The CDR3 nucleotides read TGCGCCAGCAGCCAATCTGGGGGACAGGTCTACGAGCAGTACTTC.

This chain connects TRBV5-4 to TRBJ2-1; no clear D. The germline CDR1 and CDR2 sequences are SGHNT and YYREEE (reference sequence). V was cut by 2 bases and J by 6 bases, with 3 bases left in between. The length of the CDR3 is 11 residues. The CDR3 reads CASSLFNEQFF. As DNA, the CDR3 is TGTGCCAGCAGCTTATTCAATGAGCAGTTCTTC. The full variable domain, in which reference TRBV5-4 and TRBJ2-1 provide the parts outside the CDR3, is ETGVTQSPTHLIKTRGQQVTLRCSSQSGHNTVSWYQQALGQGPQFIFQYYREEENGRGNFPPRFSGLQFPNYSSELNVNALELDDSALYLCASSLFNEQFFGPGTRLTVL.

The CDR3 loop is CASSRQRNTEAFF. Written as DNA, the CDR3 is TGTGCCAGCAGTAGGCAGCGGAACACTGAAGCTTTCTTT. The chain combines TRBV7-9 with TRBJ1-1; D unclear. The CDR3 contains 13 residues. The ends were cut back, 6 bases at V and 1 base at J, with 9 bases in the middle. The germline V gene encodes CDR1 SEHNR and CDR2 FQNEAQ (reference sequence). Filled out from reference TRBV7-9 and TRBJ1-1, the complete variable domain reads DTGVSQNPRHKITKRGQNVTFRCDPISEHNRLYWYRQTLGQGPEFLTYFQNEAQLEKSRLLSDRFSAERPKGSFSTLEIQRTEQGDSAMYLCASSRQRNTEAFFGQGTRLTVV.

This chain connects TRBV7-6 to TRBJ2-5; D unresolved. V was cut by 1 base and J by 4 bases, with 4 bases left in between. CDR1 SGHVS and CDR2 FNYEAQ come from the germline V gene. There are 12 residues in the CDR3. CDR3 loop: CASSLVSETQYF. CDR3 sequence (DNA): TGTGCCAGCAGCTTAGTGTCAGAGACCCAGTACTTC. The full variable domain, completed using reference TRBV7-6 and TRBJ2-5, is GAGVSQSPRYKVTKRGQDVALRCDPISGHVSLYWYRQALGQGPEFLTYFNYEAQQDKSGLPNDRFSAERPEGSISTLTIQRTEQRDSAMYRCASSLVSETQYFGPGTRLLVL.

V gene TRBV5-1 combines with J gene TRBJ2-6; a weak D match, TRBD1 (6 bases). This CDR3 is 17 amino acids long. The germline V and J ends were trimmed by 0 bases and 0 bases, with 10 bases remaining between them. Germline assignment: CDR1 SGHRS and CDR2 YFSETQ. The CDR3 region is CASSLETGSSGANVLTF. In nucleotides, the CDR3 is TGCGCCAGCAGCTTGGAGACAGGTTCCTCTGGGGCCAACGTCCTGACTTTC.

The CDR3 protein is CASSLEKGHIYF. CDR3 nucleotide sequence: TGTGCCAGCAGCTTAGAGAAGGGGCACATATATTTT. This chain links TRBV7-2 with TRBJ1-3, with D possibly matching TRBD1 (5 bases). The CDR3 is 12 residues long. The germline CDR1 and CDR2 sequences are SGHTA and FQGNSA. Trimming pared 1 base from V and 12 bases from J, leaving 10 bases between.

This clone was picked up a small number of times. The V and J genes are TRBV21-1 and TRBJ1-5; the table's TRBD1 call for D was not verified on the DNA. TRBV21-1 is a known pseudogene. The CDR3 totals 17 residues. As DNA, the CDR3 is TGTGCCAGCGGCCAGTACAGGGCGCACACTTCTTTTGAGCCCCAGCATTTT. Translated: CASGQYRAHTSFEPQHF.

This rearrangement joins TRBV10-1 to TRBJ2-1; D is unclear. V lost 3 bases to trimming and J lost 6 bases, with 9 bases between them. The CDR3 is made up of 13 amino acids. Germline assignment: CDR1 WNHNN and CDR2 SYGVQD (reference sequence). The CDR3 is CASSERTGNEQFF. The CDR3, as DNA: TGCGCCAGCAGTGAACGAACCGGCAATGAGCAGTTCTTC.

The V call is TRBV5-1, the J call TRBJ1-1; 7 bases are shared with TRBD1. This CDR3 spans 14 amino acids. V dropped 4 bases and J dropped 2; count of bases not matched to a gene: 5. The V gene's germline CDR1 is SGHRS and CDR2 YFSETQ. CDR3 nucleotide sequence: TGCGCCAGCAGCCAGGGGGGGCCCAACACTGAAGCTTTCTTT. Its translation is CASSQGGPNTEAFF.

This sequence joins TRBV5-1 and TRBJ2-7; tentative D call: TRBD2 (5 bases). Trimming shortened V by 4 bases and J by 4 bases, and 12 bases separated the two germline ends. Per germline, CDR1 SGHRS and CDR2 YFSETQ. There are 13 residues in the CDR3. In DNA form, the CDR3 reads TGCGCCAGCAGCAGCGGCCGTAGGTACGAGCAGTACTTC. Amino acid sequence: CASSSGRRYEQYF.

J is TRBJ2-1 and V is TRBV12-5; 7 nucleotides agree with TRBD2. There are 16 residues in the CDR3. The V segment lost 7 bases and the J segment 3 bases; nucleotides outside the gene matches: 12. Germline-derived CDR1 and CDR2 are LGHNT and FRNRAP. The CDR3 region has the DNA TGTGCTAGTGCCCCCCCCGGGCCGGGGGGCTACAATGAGCAGTTCTTC. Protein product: CASAPPGPGGYNEQFF.

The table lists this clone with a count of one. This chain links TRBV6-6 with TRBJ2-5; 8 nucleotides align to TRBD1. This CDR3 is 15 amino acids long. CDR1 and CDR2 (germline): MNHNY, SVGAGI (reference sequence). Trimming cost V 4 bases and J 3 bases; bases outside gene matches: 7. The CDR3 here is CASSSRMTGEETQYF. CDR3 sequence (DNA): TGTGCCAGCAGTTCCCGAATGACAGGGGAAGAGACCCAGTACTTC.

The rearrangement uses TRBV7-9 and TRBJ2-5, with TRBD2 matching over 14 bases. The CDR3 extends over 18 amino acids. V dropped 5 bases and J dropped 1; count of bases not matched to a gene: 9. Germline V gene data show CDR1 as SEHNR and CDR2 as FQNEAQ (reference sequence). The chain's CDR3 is CASSPGTSGGRVQETQYF. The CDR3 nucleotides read TGTGCCAGCAGCCCTGGGACTAGCGGGGGTCGGGTCCAAGAGACCCAGTACTTC.

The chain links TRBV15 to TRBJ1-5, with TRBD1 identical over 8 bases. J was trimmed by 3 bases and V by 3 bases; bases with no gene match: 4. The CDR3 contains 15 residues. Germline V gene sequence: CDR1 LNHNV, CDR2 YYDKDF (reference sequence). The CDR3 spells CATSSRTGTNQPQHF. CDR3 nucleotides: TGTGCCACCAGCAGTAGGACAGGGACCAATCAGCCCCAGCATTTT.

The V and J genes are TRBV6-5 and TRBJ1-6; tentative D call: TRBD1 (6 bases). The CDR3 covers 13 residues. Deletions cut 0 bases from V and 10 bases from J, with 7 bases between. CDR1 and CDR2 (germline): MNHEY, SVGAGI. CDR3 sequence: CASSYSRGSPLHF. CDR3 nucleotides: TGTGCCAGCAGTTACTCCAGGGGATCACCCCTCCACTTT.